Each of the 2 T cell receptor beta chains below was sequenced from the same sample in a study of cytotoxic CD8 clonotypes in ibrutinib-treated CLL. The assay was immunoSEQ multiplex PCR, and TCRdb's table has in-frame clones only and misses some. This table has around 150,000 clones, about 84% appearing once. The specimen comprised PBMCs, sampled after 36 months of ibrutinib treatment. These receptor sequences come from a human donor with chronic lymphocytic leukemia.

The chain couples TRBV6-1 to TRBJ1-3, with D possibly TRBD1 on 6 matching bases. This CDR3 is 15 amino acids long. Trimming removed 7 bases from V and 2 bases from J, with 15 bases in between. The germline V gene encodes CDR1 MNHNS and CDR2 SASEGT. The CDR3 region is CASKQEGGAGNTIYF. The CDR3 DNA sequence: TGTGCCAGCAAGCAGGAGGGGGGTGCTGGAAACACCATATATTTT.

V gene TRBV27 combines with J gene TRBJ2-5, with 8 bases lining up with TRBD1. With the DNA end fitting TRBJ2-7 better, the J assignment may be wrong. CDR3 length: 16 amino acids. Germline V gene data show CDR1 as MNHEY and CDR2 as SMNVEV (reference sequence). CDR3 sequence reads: CASSLYAGTGAYEQYF. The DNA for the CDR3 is TGTGCCAGCAGTTTATATGCGGGGACAGGAGCCTACGAGCAGTACTTC.